What follows are 3 T cell receptor beta chains derived from one specimen sequenced in a study of blood T cell repertoires in COVID-19. TCRdb keeps only in-frame clones here, not all; method: immunoSEQ multiplex PCR. The sample has about 160,000 clones, roughly 90% seen once. The sequencing sample was made of peripheral blood. These receptors came from a woman in her 70s with acute or convalescent COVID-19.

This chain joins TRBV7-2 and TRBJ1-3; TRBD1 aligns across 9 bases. This CDR3 comprises 15 residues. Trimming cost V 1 base and J 5 bases; bases outside gene matches: 3. Per the germline V gene, CDR1 is SGHTA and CDR2 is FQGNSA. In nucleotides, the CDR3 is TGTGCCAGCAGCTTAGTCGGGACAGGGAGAAACACCATATATTTT. Translation gives CASSLVGTGRNTIYF.

This chain joins TRBV10-3 and TRBJ2-1, with a possible D match to TRBD2 (5 bases). The germline gives CDR1 ENHRY, CDR2 SYGVKD. Trimming cost V 8 bases and J 6 bases, with 8 bases left between them. The CDR3 sequence is 11 residues long. CDR3: CAIGSGNEQFF. As DNA, the CDR3 is TGTGCCATCGGAAGCGGCAATGAGCAGTTCTTC.

The V gene is TRBV15, the J gene TRBJ1-1; D gene ambiguous. The length of the CDR3 is 14 residues. V was pared by 1 base and J by 5 bases, with 11 bases between. Germline CDR1 is LNHNV and CDR2 is YYDKDF (reference sequence). The CDR3 coding sequence is TGTGCCACCAGCAGAGTAGGTGCCGGGACTGAAGCTTTCTTT. It is translated as CATSRVGAGTEAFF.